The clone carrying this TCR beta chain has a single count. What it recognizes is unknown. This CDR3 contains 14 residues. Looked up from germline, CDR1 is SGHTA and CDR2 is FQGNSA. The ends were cut back, 5 bases at V and 2 bases at J, with 12 bases in the middle. This specimen comes from a study of T cells in Graves' hyperthyroidism and ophthalmopathy. Study results and caveats: Median prediction lead before ophthalmopathy onset was six to eight months with the model.

Using RNA transcripts as the source, TCR beta CDR3 regions were amplified. A set of HTBI primers served as the primers for a first-round RT-PCR of the TCR CDR3. TCRdb passed the multiplex PCR reads through MiXCR, listing each CDR3 protein once. The table records about 99,000 distinct CDR3 sequences, about half of them present only once. This clonotype was sampled from a man aged 40-50 years with Graves' hyperthyroidism. Sequenced: blood. The rearrangement uses TRBV7-2 and TRBJ2-5; D is perhaps TRBD1 (5 bases). The CDR3 nucleotides are TGTGCCAGCAGCCCCCCAGGGTCACAAGAGACCCAGTACTTC. Its protein product is CASSPPGSQETQYF.